Below are 14 T cell receptor beta chains sequenced from a single sample in a study of T cell responses to AZD1222 COVID-19 vaccine. Using immunoSEQ multiplex PCR, the repertoire was profiled, and TCRdb retains in-frame clones only, with some absent. The sample records some 80,000 clones, 90% being singletons. Sample: peripheral blood, taken on day 0 of AZD1222 vaccination. The receptor source for this set is an adult in good health.

The chain joins TRBV4-2 to TRBJ1-1, with D possibly being TRBD1 (6 bases). In germline, CDR1 is LGHNA, CDR2 YNFKEQ. The V gene lost 5 bases and the J gene lost 1 base, with 14 bases spanning the gap. This CDR3 spans 15 amino acids. CDR3 protein: CASSLTTGSNTEAFF. The CDR3 coding sequence is TGTGCCAGCAGCTTGACTACAGGGTCGAACACTGAAGCTTTCTTT.

V usage is TRBV24-1 and J usage is TRBJ1-6, with D tentatively TRBD1 (6 bases). V was cut by 8 bases and J by 1 base, with 14 bases left in between. The CDR3 runs 16 residues. Germline V gene data show CDR1 as KGHDR and CDR2 as SFDVKD. The CDR3, as DNA: TGTGCCACCACTGAGGGGGGGGTATCCTATAATTCACCCCTCCACTTT. It codes for CATTEGGVSYNSPLHF.

V is TRBV9 and J is TRBJ2-3; TRBD1 is a possible D gene (6 bases). Germline CDR1 and CDR2: SGDLS and YYNGEE. The CDR3 runs to 15 residues. V was shortened by 3 bases and J by 4 bases, with 15 bases between the two germline ends. CDR3 region: CASSEGTTSADTQYF. CDR3 nucleotides: TGTGCCAGCAGCGAGGGGACAACGAGCGCAGATACGCAGTATTTT.

The chain links TRBV28 to TRBJ1-6, with D possibly being TRBD1 (5 bases). V lost 3 bases and J lost 10, with 13 bases in between. Germline V gene data show CDR1 as MDHEN and CDR2 as SYDVKM. This CDR3 spans 14 amino acids. The CDR3 sequence is CASSFGTAWSPLHF. In DNA, the CDR3 is TGTGCCAGCAGTTTCGGGACTGCCTGGTCACCCCTCCACTTT.

The V and J genes are TRBV11-2 and TRBJ1-1; D gene ambiguous. Germline V gene data show CDR1 as SGHAT and CDR2 as FQNNGV. The CDR3 has 14 residues. V was cut by 5 bases and J by 3 bases, with 13 bases left in between. The CDR3 loop is CASSVRAGDTEAFF. DNA of the CDR3: TGTGCCAGCAGCGTGAGGGCCGGGGACACTGAAGCTTTCTTT.

The chain is built from TRBV3-1 (or the pseudogene TRBV3-2) and TRBJ2-7; TRBD1 matches 9 bases. This CDR3 spans 17 amino acids. Trimming cost V 3 bases and J 5 bases; bases outside gene matches: 14. Germline loops: CDR1 LGHDT, CDR2 YNNKEL (reference sequence). The CDR3 nucleotides read TGTGCCAGCAGCCACACGCCTTCAGGGACAGGGCTCCACGAGCAGTACTTC. This sequence encodes CASSHTPSGTGLHEQYF.

The CDR3 region is CAWSQGTSGANTGELFF. CDR3 DNA sequence: TGTGCCTGGAGCCAGGGGACTAGCGGGGCGAACACCGGGGAGCTGTTTTTT. V usage is TRBV30 and J usage is TRBJ2-2, with TRBD2 matching 13 bases. Germline CDR1 reads GTSNPN; CDR2 reads SVGIG (reference sequence). CDR3 size: 17 residues. The junction had 4 bases not matched to a gene; V was cut back by 3 bases and J by 0 bases.

The genes are TRBV11-2 and TRBJ2-1; TRBD2 might be the D (5 bases). The germline gives CDR1 SGHAT, CDR2 FQNNGV. V lost 5 bases and J lost 8, with 19 bases in between. The CDR3 is 15 residues long. In DNA form, the CDR3 reads TGTGCCAGCAGCATAGTTCGGGGTATGAATTATGAGCAGTTCTTC. Translation: CASSIVRGMNYEQFF.

The chain couples TRBV28 to TRBJ1-2; D may be TRBD1 (5 bases). V lost 7 bases and J lost 4, with 16 bases in between. Germline loops: CDR1 MDHEN, CDR2 SYDVKM. This CDR3 is built from 14 residues. CDR3 amino acids: CASTLLTDGYGYTF. The CDR3 region has the DNA TGTGCCAGCACCCTCCTGACAGACGGCTATGGCTACACCTTC.

This chain connects TRBV5-4 to TRBJ1-1; possibly TRBD1 for D (6 bases). CDR1 SGHNT and CDR2 YYREEE come from the germline V gene (reference sequence). The CDR3 sequence is 15 residues long. Trimming removed 2 bases from V and 5 bases from J, with 16 bases in between. CDR3 residues: CASSLPEGGGTEAFF. The CDR3 coding sequence is TGTGCCAGCAGCTTACCCGAGGGGGGGGGAACTGAAGCTTTCTTT.

In its sample, this clone was seen a few times. The chain recombines TRBV11-2 with TRBJ1-6; D perhaps matches TRBD1 (5 bases). CDR1 SGHAT and CDR2 FQNNGV come from the germline V gene. The CDR3 contains 15 residues. The V gene lost 4 bases and the J gene lost 10 bases, with 17 bases spanning the gap. Here the CDR3 DNA reads TGTGCCAGCAGCTCCGTACACGGGGGAGACTCACCCCTCCACTTT. Protein: CASSSVHGGDSPLHF.

This chain joins TRBV28 and TRBJ2-7, with 10 positions matching TRBD1. The germline V gene has CDR1 MDHEN and CDR2 SYDVKM. The CDR3 totals 16 residues. V shed 7 bases and J 5 bases; nucleotides not matched to a gene: 14. The CDR3 sequence is CASTMVFRTGGNEQYF. The CDR3 DNA sequence: TGTGCCAGCACCATGGTCTTCAGGACAGGGGGAAACGAGCAGTACTTC.

This clone appeared a few times. This chain links TRBV24-1 with TRBJ1-5; D remains ambiguous. Between the trimmed V and J ends, which lost 4 bases and 0 bases, there was a span of 21 bases. Germline values: CDR1 KGHDR, CDR2 SFDVKD. The CDR3 has 19 amino acids. The CDR3 loop reads CATSDPVESRIYSNQPQHF. Here the CDR3 DNA reads TGTGCCACCAGTGACCCAGTCGAATCGCGCATCTATAGCAATCAGCCCCAGCATTTT.

The V and J genes are TRBV5-1 and TRBJ1-2; no firm D call. This CDR3 region has 14 residues. Germline V gene sequence: CDR1 SGHRS, CDR2 YFSETQ. V lost 5 bases and J 5 bases, leaving 16 bases between the germline ends. The CDR3 loop is CASRAIGDLYGYTF. CDR3 in DNA: TGCGCCAGCAGGGCCATCGGTGATCTATATGGCTACACCTTC.